Listed here is a single T cell receptor beta chain. The data originate from a study of blood T cell repertoires in COVID-19. About the study: The United States, Italy and Spain supplied acute and convalescent COVID-19 samples. The analysed material was cDNA or gDNA that came from T cells, B-cell-depleted T cells, or PBMCs.

Original data processing: It was from reference gene primer amplification that nucleated cell counts were estimated. Repertoires were generated with immunoSEQ multiplex PCR, while TCRdb's copy carries only in-frame clones and drops some. The V and J calls and clone size come from that table; D and trimming were worked out from the DNA. The profile shows over 150,000 clones, roughly 84% of them singletons. Sample: peripheral blood. The receptor was derived from a man between 18 and 35 years old with active or convalescent COVID-19.

Here the CDR3 reads CASSQATGGPQHF. The CDR3 region has the DNA TGCGCCAGCAGCCAAGCGACAGGGGGGCCCCAGCATTTT. The genes are TRBV5-1 and TRBJ1-5; 9 bases are shared with TRBD1. The CDR3 loop spans 13 amino acids. The J segment lost 9 bases and the V segment lost 4 bases, leaving 5 bases of the junction unmatched. Germline values: CDR1 SGHRS, CDR2 YFSETQ.